These T cell receptor beta chains were read from a single sample in a study of T cells after yellow fever vaccination. TCRdb redid the calling of the 5' RACE reads with MiXCR, one entry per CDR3 protein. The sample contains some 220,000 distinct CDR3 sequences, 3% to 4% of which appear only once. Sample: CD4+ T cells sorted from PBMCs, taken 10 days after the yellow fever booster vaccination. The source of these receptors is a man aged 18-30 years who received the YFV17D yellow fever vaccine. CDR3s include the opening cysteine and the closing phenylalanine or tryptophan. D genes are given only for firm matches. The size field is filled for only some rows; it gives once, few, many or a size class.

>many|-|TRBV4-3|TRBJ1-6
TGCGCCAGCAGCCAAGATCTCAATTTACCCCTCCACTTT
CASSQDLNLPLHF
>few|-|TRBV14|TRBJ2-2
TGTGCCAGCAGCCTCGAGGAGACCAACACCGGGGAGCTGTTTTTT
CASSLEETNTGELFF
>many|-|TRBV5-1|TRBJ2-4
TGCGCCAGCAGCGTCAGGGGGGACAAAAACATTCAGTACTTC
CASSVRGDKNIQYF
>-|TRBD1|TRBV7-2|TRBJ1-4
TGTGCCAGCAGCTTAGACAGGGGGGCGGAAAAACTGTTTTTT
CASSLDRGAEKLFF
>many|TRBD1|TRBV3-1|TRBJ1-1
TGTGCCAGCAGCCAGGCTAGGACAGGCGCTTTCTTT
CASSQARTGAFF
>few|-|TRBV27|TRBJ1-1
TGTGCCAGCGCCCGAAGGGGTACTGAAGCTTTCTTT
CASARRGTEAFF
>many|-|TRBV6-2/TRBV6-3|TRBJ1-2
TGTGCCAGCCTGCCTGAGGGACATGTCTATGGCTACACCTTC
CASLPEGHVYGYTF
>-|-|TRBV3-1|TRBJ2-7
TGTGCCAGCAGCCAAATTTCGCCGTACGAGCAGTACTTC
CASSQISPYEQYF
>many|-|TRBV4-3|TRBJ1-1
TGCGCCAGCAGCCAAGATAGAAGCACTGAAGCTTTCTTT
CASSQDRSTEAFF
>many|-|TRBV20-1|TRBJ1-1
TGCAGTGCTAGAGATCAGGGTACAAGGGCTTTCTTT
CSARDQGTRAFF
>-|TRBD2|TRBV24-1|TRBJ2-3
TGTGCCACCAGTCCTGGACTAGCGGGCACAGATACGCAGTATTTT
CATSPGLAGTDTQYF
>-|-|TRBV4-3|TRBJ1-6
TGCGCCAGCAGCCAAGATTCCCAAATCTATAATTCACCCCTCCACTTT
CASSQDSQIYNSPLHF
>-|-|TRBV14|TRBJ2-3
TGTGCCAGCAGAGAAGCAGTGACAGATACGCAGTATTTT
CASREAVTDTQYF
>-|-|TRBV6-6|TRBJ1-1
TGTGCCAGCAGGGTATCGGAGCTAATGAACACTGAAGCTTTCTTT
CASRVSELMNTEAFF
>few|TRBD1|TRBV12-3/TRBV12-4|TRBJ1-5
TGTGCCAGCAGGACAGGGAGTCGACAGCCCCAGCATTTT
CASRTGSRQPQHF
>-|TRBD2|TRBV7-6|TRBJ2-1
TGTGCCAGCACCCCGACCGGGACTAGCGACTATGAGCAGTTCTTC
CASTPTGTSDYEQFF
>many|-|TRBV5-1|TRBJ1-4
TGCGCCAGCAGCCTGAGGGGGGTCACTAATGAAAAACTGTTTTTT
CASSLRGVTNEKLFF
>many|TRBD2|TRBV7-2|TRBJ2-3
TGTGCCAGCAGCCGACCCGCGGGGGGCTCCAGCCTCGGACATACGCAGTATTTT
CASSRPAGGSSLGHTQYF
>-|-|TRBV20-1|TRBJ2-7
TGCAGTGCTCGCAAGGGAAGCTATTCCTACGAGCAGTACTTC
CSARKGSYSYEQYF
>many|TRBD2|TRBV7-2|TRBJ2-3
TGTGCCAGCAGCAGACTAGCGGGGGGGGTGTACACGCAGTATTTT
CASSRLAGGVYTQYF
>-|-|TRBV20-1|TRBJ1-1
TGCAGTGCTAGAGATAGGAGGGGAATAAACACTGAAGCTTTCTTT
CSARDRRGINTEAFF
>-|-|TRBV7-3|TRBJ2-6
TGTGCCAGCAGCTCAGGGCCCGGGGCCAACGTCCTGACTTTC
CASSSGPGANVLTF
>many|-|TRBV2|TRBJ2-5
TGTGCCACCCAGCGTTCGATTTTGGACATGAGGTTTCGAGAGACCCAGTACTTC
CATQRSILDMRFRETQYF
>few|TRBD2|TRBV5-4|TRBJ2-3
TGTGCCAGCAGCTTTTTCCTAGCGGGGCCCAGGGATACGCAGTATTTT
CASSFFLAGPRDTQYF
>many|TRBD1|TRBV5-1|TRBJ2-5
TGCGCCAGCAGCGGACAGGGGGCCGGAGAGACCCAGTACTTC
CASSGQGAGETQYF